This T cell receptor (beta chain) appears in the sequencing data of a study of shared T cell receptors in the human thymus. Some clones are missing from TCRdb's copy, which holds only in-frame ones; the method was immunoSEQ multiplex PCR. The repertoire has hundreds of thousands of clones, around 93% of them found once; the top ten carry roughly 0.02%. Input material: thymocytes. The receptor was derived from a human donor.

CDR3: CASSITGGATGELFF. The CDR3 coding sequence is TGTGCCAGTAGTATAACTGGCGGAGCCACCGGGGAGCTGTTTTTT. The gene calls are TRBV19 and TRBJ2-2; D remains ambiguous. The CDR3 consists of 15 residues. Germline values: CDR1 LNHDA, CDR2 SQIVND (reference sequence). V was clipped by 2 bases and J by 4 bases, with 11 bases between them.